This T cell receptor (beta chain) was recovered during a study of T cell responses to AZD1222 COVID-19 vaccine. Overall study results and limits: Spike-specific TCR breadth and depth grew following two AZD1222 doses. CD4 TCRs associated with vaccination spanned spike, dominating at 160-218 and 743-854. Donors were largely white British and mainly female; clonal diversity was possibly underestimated.

CDR1 GTSNPN and CDR2 SVGIG come from the germline V gene (reference sequence). The CDR3 is 12 amino acids. Assay used: immunoSEQ multiplex PCR; TCRdb lists only in-frame clones, some missing. The sample holds about 81,000 clones; 86% are singletons and the top ten take about 6%. As for this clone: The antigen remains unidentified. The junction shows a germline mismatch at one end, possibly a read error.

The input for sequencing was peripheral blood, taken 28 days after the second AZD1222 dose. The rearrangement joins TRBV30 to TRBJ2-7; 7 nucleotides match TRBD2. This clonotype was sampled from an adult who received the AZD1222 COVID-19 vaccine. CDR3 sequence: CAWTPPGGSVLF. The CDR3 bases are TGTGCCTGGACCCCTCCGGGGGGATCCGTCCTCTTC.